This is a list of T cell receptor beta chains from one sample in a study of T cell repertoires in cytomegalovirus infection. Using its own MiXCR run on the reads, TCRdb lists one record per CDR3 protein. The sample carries fewer than 550,000 distinct CDR3 sequences, around 32% recorded once. The source material was PBMCs. The receptors originated from a human donor in good health (CMV status not recorded). Some clones in this sample may be carry-over from other donors' samples. Both conserved end residues are part of each CDR3. A D gene is named only where the DNA matches it firmly. Clone sizes are given selectively: once, few, many, or a class where the clone is expanded.

.,.,TRBV5-1,TRBJ1-1,CASSPFPPSRVTGAKPSTEAFF,TGCGCCAGCAGCCCGTTTCCCCCCTCTCGAGTGACAGGCGCCAAACCGAGCACTGAAGCTTTCTTT
.,once,TRBV4-1,TRBJ2-7,CASSQDQGMTYEQYF,TGCGCCAGCAGCCAAGATCAGGGTATGACCTACGAGCAGTACTTC
TRBD2,.,TRBV20-1,TRBJ2-1,CSAAAGGIYNEQFF,TGCAGTGCGGCAGCGGGGGGAATCTACAATGAGCAGTTCTTC
.,many,TRBV12-3/TRBV12-4,TRBJ2-7,CASRNQGAYEQYF,TGTGCCAGCAGAAACCAGGGAGCCTACGAGCAGTACTTC
.,many,TRBV7-2,TRBJ1-5,CASSLDSATDQPQHF,TGTGCCAGCAGCTTAGATTCGGCAACGGATCAGCCCCAGCATTTT
TRBD1,many,TRBV6-1,TRBJ1-4,CASRLEGAGEKLFF,TGTGCCAGCAGGCTCGAGGGGGCTGGTGAAAAACTGTTTTTT
TRBD1,.,TRBV12-3/TRBV12-4,TRBJ2-2,CASSAQGAGGELFF,TGTGCCAGCAGTGCCCAGGGGGCTGGCGGGGAGCTGTTTTTT
.,few,TRBV19,TRBJ1-2,CASKVAPTGYGYTF,TGTGCCAGTAAAGTGGCTCCGACCGGCTATGGCTACACCTTC
TRBD2,.,TRBV29-1,TRBJ2-1,CSVDPSGTYNEQFF,TGCAGCGTTGACCCTAGCGGGACATACAATGAGCAGTTCTTC
.,many,TRBV28,TRBJ2-6,CASGSGAFSGANVLTF,TGTGCCAGTGGTTCCGGCGCCTTCTCTGGGGCCAACGTCCTGACTTTC
.,few,TRBV2,TRBJ1-3,CASSEDFSGNTIYF,TGTGCCAGCAGTGAGGACTTCTCTGGAAACACCATATATTTT
TRBD2,.,TRBV4-1,TRBJ2-3,CASSYTSGGADTQYF,TGCGCCAGCAGCTACACTAGCGGGGGGGCGGATACGCAGTATTTT
.,.,TRBV28,TRBJ2-5,CASSVQLLSQETQYF,TGTGCCAGCAGTGTACAGCTACTATCCCAAGAGACCCAGTACTTC
TRBD1,few,TRBV7-9,TRBJ1-2,CASSSFQGAIGYTF,TGTGCCAGCAGCTCGTTCCAGGGGGCGATTGGCTACACCTTC
.,few,TRBV28,TRBJ1-6,CASSPPWTLSSYNSPLHF,TGTGCCAGCAGCCCTCCTTGGACACTAAGCTCCTATAATTCACCCCTCCACTTT
.,many,TRBV12-3/TRBV12-4,TRBJ2-3,CASIPWTDLSTDTQYF,TGTGCCAGCATCCCTTGGACAGACCTTAGCACAGATACGCAGTATTTT
.,.,TRBV11-2,TRBJ2-1,CASSQGLRRGEQFF,TGTGCCAGCAGCCAAGGACTCCGACGGGGTGAGCAGTTCTTC